This TCR beta chain was sequenced during a study of identical twins. Whole-study findings and limits: Cord blood's abundant beta clonotypes had fewer insertions, unlike memory repertoires.

TCRdb passed the 5' RACE reads through MiXCR, listing each CDR3 protein once. The profile shows 600,000 to 700,000 distinct CDR3 sequences, less than 25% of them singletons. From germline, CDR1 is DFQATT and CDR2 SNEGSKA (reference sequence). This CDR3 is 14 amino acids long. The V gene end was trimmed by 3 bases and the J gene end by 4 bases; junction bases not matched to a gene: 8. Only a few counts were recorded for this clonotype. Its target is unknown. Healthy Caucasians supplied all donations. The data also belong to a second study, concerning T cells expressing NK-cell markers. That work states: Sorted CD3+CD56+NKG2C+, CD3+CD56+NKG2C- and CD3+CD56-NKG2C+ T cells supplied TCR beta repertoires. Of the CD8+ T cells in about 6 donors, roughly 1.0-7.5% belonged to dominant NKG2C+ clonotypes.

The chain uses TRBV20-1 and TRBJ2-5; 7 bases are a match to TRBD2. Sequencing used PBMCs. The receptor was derived from a woman aged 18-30 years in good health. CDR3 bases: TGCAGTGCTAGCCTAGCGGCCAACCGAGAGACCCAGTACTTC. Protein product: CSASLAANRETQYF.